The source of this TCR beta chain is a study of T cells expressing NK-cell markers. TCRdb re-called the 5' RACE reads; one entry per CDR3 protein, DNA not given. The table for this sample gives hundreds of thousands of distinct CDR3 sequences. This CDR3 spans 13 amino acids. Germline CDR1 and CDR2: SGDLS and YYNGEE. V is TRBV9 and J is TRBJ1-3; as DNA is missing, the TRBD1 call by TCRdb cannot be tested. This receptor was identified in a woman aged 18-69 years in good health. Sample: blood T cells: a sorted CD56 or NKG2C T cell subset, CD4+ or CD8+ T cells, or bulk PBMC T cells (not recorded which). CDR3 residues: CASSVDQGGTIYF.